This T cell receptor (beta chain) derives from a study of control samples from healthy donors and cancer patients. Assay used: immunoSEQ multiplex PCR; TCRdb lists only in-frame clones, some missing. The sample contains under 140,000 clones, roughly 90% of which appear only once. This CDR3 has 15 residues. The V gene lost 5 bases and the J gene lost 4 bases, with 14 bases spanning the gap. Germline CDR1 reads SEHNR; CDR2 reads FQNEAQ (reference sequence). The origin of this receptor is a woman aged 55 to 70 with lung cancer. Sample: PBMCs. J is TRBJ1-4 and V is TRBV7-9; a weak D match, TRBD1 (5 bases). CDR3 amino acids: CASSRGGRSNEKLFF. The CDR3 region has the DNA TGTGCCAGCAGCCGCGGGGGGAGGAGTAATGAAAAACTGTTTTTT.